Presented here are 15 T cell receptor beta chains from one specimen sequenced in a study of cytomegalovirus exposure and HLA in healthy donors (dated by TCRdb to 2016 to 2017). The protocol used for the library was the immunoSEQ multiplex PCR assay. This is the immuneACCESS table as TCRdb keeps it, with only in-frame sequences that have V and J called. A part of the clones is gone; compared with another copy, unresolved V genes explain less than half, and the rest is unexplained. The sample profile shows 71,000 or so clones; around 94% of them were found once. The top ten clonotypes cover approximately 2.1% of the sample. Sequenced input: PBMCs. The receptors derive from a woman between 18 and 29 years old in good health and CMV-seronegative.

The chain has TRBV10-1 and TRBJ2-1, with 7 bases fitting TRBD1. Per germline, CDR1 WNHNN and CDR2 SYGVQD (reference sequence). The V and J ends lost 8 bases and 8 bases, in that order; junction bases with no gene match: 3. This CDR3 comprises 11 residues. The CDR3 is CASSQGDEQFF. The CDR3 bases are TGCGCCAGCTCCCAGGGGGATGAGCAGTTCTTC.

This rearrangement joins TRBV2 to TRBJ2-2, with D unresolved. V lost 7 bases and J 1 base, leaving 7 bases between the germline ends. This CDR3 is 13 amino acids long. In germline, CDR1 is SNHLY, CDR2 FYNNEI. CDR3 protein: CASKNGNTGELFF. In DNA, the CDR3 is TGTGCCAGCAAGAACGGGAACACCGGGGAGCTGTTTTTT.

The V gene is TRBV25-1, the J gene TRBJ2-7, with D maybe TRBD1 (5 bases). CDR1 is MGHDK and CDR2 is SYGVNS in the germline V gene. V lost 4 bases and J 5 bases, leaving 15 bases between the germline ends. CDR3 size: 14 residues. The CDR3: CASSGTQVTDEQYF. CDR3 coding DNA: TGTGCCAGCAGTGGGACACAAGTAACGGACGAGCAGTACTTC.

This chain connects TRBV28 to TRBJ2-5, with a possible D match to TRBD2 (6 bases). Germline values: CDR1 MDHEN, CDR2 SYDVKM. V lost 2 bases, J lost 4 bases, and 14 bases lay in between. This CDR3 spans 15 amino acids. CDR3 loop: CASSLEWRAGETQYF. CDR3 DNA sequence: TGTGCCAGCAGTTTAGAGTGGAGGGCCGGAGAGACCCAGTACTTC. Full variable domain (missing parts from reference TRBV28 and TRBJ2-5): DVKVTQSSRYLVKRTGEKVFLECVQDMDHENMFWYRQDPGLGLRLIYFSYDVKMKEKGDIPEGYSVSREKKERFSLILESASTNQTSMYLCASSLEWRAGETQYFGPGTRLLVL.

The CDR3 loop is CASSRGTSGSYEQYF. In nucleotides, the CDR3 is TGCGCCAGCAGCCGTGGGACTAGCGGAAGTTACGAGCAGTACTTC. The chain couples TRBV4-1 to TRBJ2-7; 11 bases match TRBD2. The germline V gene has CDR1 MGHRA and CDR2 YSYEKL. The CDR3 runs to 15 residues. The ends lost 4 bases at V and 4 bases at J; junction bases unmatched: 6.

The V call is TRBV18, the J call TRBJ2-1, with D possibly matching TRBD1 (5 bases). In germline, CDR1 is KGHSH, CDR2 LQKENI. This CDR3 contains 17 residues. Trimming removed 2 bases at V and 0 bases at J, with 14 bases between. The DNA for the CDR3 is TGTGCCAGCTCACCAGACCCCCAGGGAAGCTCCTACAATGAGCAGTTCTTC. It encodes CASSPDPQGSSYNEQFF.

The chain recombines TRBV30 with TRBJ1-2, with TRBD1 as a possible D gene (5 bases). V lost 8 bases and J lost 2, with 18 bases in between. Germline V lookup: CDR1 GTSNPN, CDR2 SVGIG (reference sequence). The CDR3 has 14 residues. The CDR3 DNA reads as TGTGCCCTAATCACGTGGGGCGGCAACTATGGCTACACCTTC. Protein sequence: CALITWGGNYGYTF.

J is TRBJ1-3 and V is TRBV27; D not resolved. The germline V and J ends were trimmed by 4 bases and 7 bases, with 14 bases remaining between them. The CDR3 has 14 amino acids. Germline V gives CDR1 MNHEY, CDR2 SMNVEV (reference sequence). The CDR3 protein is CASSSLGGSNTIYF. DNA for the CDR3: TGTGCCAGCAGTTCCCTGGGAGGCTCGAACACCATATATTTT.

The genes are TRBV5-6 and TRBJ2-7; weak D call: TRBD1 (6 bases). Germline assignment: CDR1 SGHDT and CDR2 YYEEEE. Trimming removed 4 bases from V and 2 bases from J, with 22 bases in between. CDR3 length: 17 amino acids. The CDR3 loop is CASSHPLGTRTTYEQYF. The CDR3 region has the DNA TGTGCCAGCAGCCACCCTTTGGGGACAAGGACCACCTACGAGCAGTACTTC. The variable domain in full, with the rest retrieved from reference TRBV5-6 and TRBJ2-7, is DAGVTQSPTHLIKTRGQQVTLRCSPKSGHDTVSWYQQALGQGPQFIFQYYEEEERQRGNFPDRFSGHQFPNYSSELNVNALLLGDSALYLCASSHPLGTRTTYEQYFGPGTRLTVT.

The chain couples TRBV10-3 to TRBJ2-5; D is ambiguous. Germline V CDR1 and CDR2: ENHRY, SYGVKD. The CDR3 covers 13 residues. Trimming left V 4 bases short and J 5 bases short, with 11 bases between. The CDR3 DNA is TGTGCCATCAGTGTTGGCGCGGCCGAGACCCAGTACTTC. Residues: CAISVGAAETQYF.

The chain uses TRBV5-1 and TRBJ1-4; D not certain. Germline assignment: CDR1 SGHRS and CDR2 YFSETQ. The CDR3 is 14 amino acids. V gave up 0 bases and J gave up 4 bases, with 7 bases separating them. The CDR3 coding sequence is TGCGCCAGCAGCTTGGGAGGGTTTAATGAAAAACTGTTTTTT. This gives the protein CASSLGGFNEKLFF.

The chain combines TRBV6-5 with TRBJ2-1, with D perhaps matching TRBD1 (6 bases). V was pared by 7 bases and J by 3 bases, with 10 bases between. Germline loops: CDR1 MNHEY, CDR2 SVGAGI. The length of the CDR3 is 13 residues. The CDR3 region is CASKDSLYNEQFF. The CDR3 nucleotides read TGTGCCAGCAAGGACAGCCTCTACAATGAGCAGTTCTTC.

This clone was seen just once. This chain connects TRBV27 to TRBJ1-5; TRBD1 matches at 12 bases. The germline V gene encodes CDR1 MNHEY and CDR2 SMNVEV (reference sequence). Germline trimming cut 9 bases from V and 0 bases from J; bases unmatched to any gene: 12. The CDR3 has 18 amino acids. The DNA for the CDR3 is TGTGCCAGTAAGTTCCCCGGGACAGGGGGCAATAGCAATCAGCCCCAGCATTTT. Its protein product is CASKFPGTGGNSNQPQHF.

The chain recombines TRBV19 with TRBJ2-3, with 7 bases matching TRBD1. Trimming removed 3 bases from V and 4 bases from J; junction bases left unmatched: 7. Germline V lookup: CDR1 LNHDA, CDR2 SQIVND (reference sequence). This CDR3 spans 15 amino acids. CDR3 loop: CASSITGVRADTQYF. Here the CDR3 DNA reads TGTGCCAGTAGTATCACAGGGGTAAGGGCAGATACGCAGTATTTT.

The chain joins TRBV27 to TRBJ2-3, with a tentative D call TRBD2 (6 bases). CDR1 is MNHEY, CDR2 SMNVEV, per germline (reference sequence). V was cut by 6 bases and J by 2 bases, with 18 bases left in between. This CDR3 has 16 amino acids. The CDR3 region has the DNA TGTGCCAGCAGCCCCCCCCTCGCGGGGCCCACAGATACGCAGTATTTT. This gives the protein CASSPPLAGPTDTQYF.